This is a list of T cell receptor beta chains from one sample in a study of OX40 agonist ivuxolimab in advanced cancers. TCRdb's copy holds only in-frame clones and misses some; the assay was immunoSEQ multiplex PCR. Here the sample spans about 84,000 clones, about 91% being singletons. Sequenced here: CD4+ or CD8+ T cells sorted from blood, sampled in a trial of the OX40 agonist ivuxolimab. These receptors came from an adult with an advanced solid tumor such as melanoma, head and neck, liver or kidney cancer. CDR3s include the opening cysteine and the closing phenylalanine or tryptophan. The D gene is left open where the match is weak. Clone size is not always given. Where it is, it says once, few, many or a class for expanded clones.

J | size | V | D | DNA | CDR3
TRBJ1-6 | once | TRBV10-3 | - | TGTGCCATCAGTGAGTCGGGAGAAATTAATTCACCCCTCCACTTT | CAISESGEINSPLHF
TRBJ2-5 | - | TRBV15 | - | TGTGCCACCAGCAGAGATTACGAGATCCTAGTCCAGACCCAGTACTTC | CATSRDYEILVQTQYF
TRBJ1-2 | - | TRBV27 | - | TGTGCCAGCAGGACACAGGGAGGATTTGGCTACACCTTC | CASRTQGGFGYTF
TRBJ1-2 | - | TRBV2 | - | TGTGCCAACCCCACGGGTTGGGCAGGGAACAACTATGGCTACACCTTC | CANPTGWAGNNYGYTF
TRBJ2-7 | - | TRBV11-3 | - | TGTGCCAGCAGCTTAGCGTCCAGTTATCTGGACGAGCAGTACTTC | CASSLASSYLDEQYF
TRBJ2-4 | once | TRBV28 | - | TGTGCCAGCAGCTGGACTGCCCAACAGCCTGGGGCCAAAAACATTCAGTACTTC | CASSWTAQQPGAKNIQYF
TRBJ1-2 | - | TRBV2 | - | TGTGCCAGCAGTGATACATCGGGATATGGCTACACCTTC | CASSDTSGYGYTF
TRBJ1-4 | - | TRBV7-2 | TRBD1 | TGTGCCAGCACCCCCCAGGGGGCGGGGGGCGAAAAACTGTTTTTT | CASTPQGAGGEKLFF
TRBJ2-1 | once | TRBV2 | - | TGTGCCCGCCAGACTGCAAGCTCCTACAATGAGCAGTTCTTC | CARQTASSYNEQFF
TRBJ1-4 | - | TRBV27 | - | TGTGCCAGCAGTTTCTCTTGGGGCGATAATGAAAAACTGTTTTTT | CASSFSWGDNEKLFF
TRBJ2-7 | - | TRBV6-6 | - | TGTGCCAGCAGTTACAAGCGGCTAGCCCCCTACGAGCAGTACTTC | CASSYKRLAPYEQYF
TRBJ1-2 | - | TRBV28 | - | TGTGCCAGCTACGACAGTAGGGATGGCTACACCTTC | CASYDSRDGYTF
TRBJ2-5 | - | TRBV7-2 | - | TGTGCCACCCTGAACCAAGAGACCCAGTACTTC | CATLNQETQYF
TRBJ1-4 | once | TRBV27 | TRBD1 | TGTGCCAGCAGTCCTGGCGACAGGGGGCCGAATAATGAAAAACTGTTTTTT | CASSPGDRGPNNEKLFF
TRBJ1-1 | once | TRBV18 | - | TGTGCCAGCTCACCTGACGGCTCAGAGGGAATGAACACTGAAGCTTTCTTT | CASSPDGSEGMNTEAFF
TRBJ2-3 | - | TRBV10-3 | - | TGTGCCATCAGAAGACAGCCTAGCACAGATACGCAGTATTTT | CAIRRQPSTDTQYF
TRBJ2-1 | - | TRBV27 | TRBD2 | TGTGCCAGCAGTGATGCGGGAGTATTCCCTCGGGAGCAGTTCTTC | CASSDAGVFPREQFF
TRBJ2-1 | - | TRBV5-4 | - | TGTGCCAGCAGCTTAGGGGCGAAAACGACTAATGAGCAGTTCTTC | CASSLGAKTTNEQFF
TRBJ1-1 | few | TRBV9 | - | TGTGCCAGCAGCGTAGTGGGGGCGAGTCCTGAAGCTTTCTTT | CASSVVGASPEAFF
TRBJ2-2 | once | TRBV5-1 | - | TGCGCCAGCAGCTACAAACTAGCCTCCGGGGAGCTGTTTTTT | CASSYKLASGELFF
TRBJ2-2 | - | TRBV19 | - | TGTGCCAGTAGTATCTCCGGGGAGCTGTTTTTT | CASSISGELFF
TRBJ1-6 | - | TRBV9 | TRBD1 | TGTGCCAGCAGCGTAGAGGGGGCGGGACAGGGGAGTTCACCCCTCCACTTT | CASSVEGAGQGSSPLHF
TRBJ2-5 | few | TRBV7-8 | TRBD2 | TGTGCCAGCAGCTTACCACTCCGACTAGCAATTTCAGAGACCCAGTACTTC | CASSLPLRLAISETQYF
TRBJ2-7 | - | TRBV7-2 | - | TGTGCCAGCATGGGCGGGTACGAGCAGTACTTC | CASMGGYEQYF
TRBJ1-6 | - | TRBV27 | - | TGTGCCAGCAGCTTGACTAGTTCACCCCTCCACTTT | CASSLTSSPLHF
TRBJ1-5 | once | TRBV28 | TRBD1 | TGTGCCAGCAGCCTGGGACAGGGTAATCAGCCCCAGCATTTT | CASSLGQGNQPQHF
TRBJ1-2 | - | TRBV14 | - | TGTGCCAGCAGCCAGCCATGGCGGGGTGGTAGTAACTATGGCTACACCTTC | CASSQPWRGGSNYGYTF
TRBJ1-5 | - | TRBV19 | TRBD1 | TGTGCCAGTAGTATACAGGGGGGTTATAGCAATCAGCCCCAGCATTTT | CASSIQGGYSNQPQHF
TRBJ2-5 | once | TRBV27 | - | TGTGCCAGCAGTCGGAGCGGTCGCGAAGACACCCAGTACTTC | CASSRSGREDTQYF
TRBJ2-6 | - | TRBV19 | - | TGTGCCAGCCGGGACCGCTCTGGGGCCAACGTCCTGACTTTC | CASRDRSGANVLTF
TRBJ2-1 | - | TRBV18 | - | TGTGCCAGCTCACCACCCGGCCAGGGTTATGAGCAGTTCTTC | CASSPPGQGYEQFF
TRBJ2-7 | - | TRBV7-9 | - | TGTGCCAGCAGCCGCCTGTACGAGCAGTACTTC | CASSRLYEQYF
TRBJ2-1 | - | TRBV6-5 | TRBD2 | TGTGCCAGCAGTCTGAGCGGGATTTACTACAATGAGCAGTTCTTC | CASSLSGIYYNEQFF
TRBJ1-1 | - | TRBV7-6 | - | TGTGCCAGCAGCTCGTACTCGAACACTGAAGCTTTCTTT | CASSSYSNTEAFF
TRBJ2-5 | - | TRBV30 | TRBD2 | TGTGCCTGGGGGTCTAGCGGGCGGGAGACCCAGTACTTC | CAWGSSGRETQYF
TRBJ1-3 | once | TRBV11-2 | - | TGTGCCAGCAGCTTAAGACCCCGGAGCTCTGGAAACACCATATATTTT | CASSLRPRSSGNTIYF
TRBJ2-1 | - | TRBV2 | - | TGTGCCAGCGCGAGGACAGCTTCCTACAATGAGCAGTTCTTC | CASARTASYNEQFF
TRBJ1-1 | - | TRBV27 | - | TGTGCCAGCAGTCACCTCCGGACAGAAAACACTGAAGCTTTCTTT | CASSHLRTENTEAFF
TRBJ1-5 | - | TRBV7-2 | TRBD1 | TGTGCCAGCAGCTTAAGGACAGGGGGAGGCAATCAGCCCCAGCATTTT | CASSLRTGGGNQPQHF
TRBJ1-5 | - | TRBV27 | - | TGTGCCAGCAGTAAATGGACGGAGTCCAATCAGCCCCAGCATTTT | CASSKWTESNQPQHF
TRBJ1-2 | - | TRBV9 | TRBD1 | TGTGCCAGCAGCGGGACGGGACAGGGCTATGGCTACACCTTC | CASSGTGQGYGYTF
TRBJ2-3 | - | TRBV29-1 | TRBD1 | TGCAGCGAAACAGGGGCTGCCACAGATACGCAGTATTTT | CSETGAATDTQYF
TRBJ1-6 | - | TRBV13 | TRBD1 | TGTGCCAGCCGCAATTTTAGGACAGGGAATTCACCCCTCCACTTT | CASRNFRTGNSPLHF
TRBJ2-3 | - | TRBV9 | - | TGTGCCAGCAGCGTCACGCCTAGCCCCGCAGATACGCAGTATTTT | CASSVTPSPADTQYF
TRBJ2-3 | - | TRBV5-4 | - | TGTGCCAGCCACCTCCCGGGCACAGATACGCAGTATTTT | CASHLPGTDTQYF